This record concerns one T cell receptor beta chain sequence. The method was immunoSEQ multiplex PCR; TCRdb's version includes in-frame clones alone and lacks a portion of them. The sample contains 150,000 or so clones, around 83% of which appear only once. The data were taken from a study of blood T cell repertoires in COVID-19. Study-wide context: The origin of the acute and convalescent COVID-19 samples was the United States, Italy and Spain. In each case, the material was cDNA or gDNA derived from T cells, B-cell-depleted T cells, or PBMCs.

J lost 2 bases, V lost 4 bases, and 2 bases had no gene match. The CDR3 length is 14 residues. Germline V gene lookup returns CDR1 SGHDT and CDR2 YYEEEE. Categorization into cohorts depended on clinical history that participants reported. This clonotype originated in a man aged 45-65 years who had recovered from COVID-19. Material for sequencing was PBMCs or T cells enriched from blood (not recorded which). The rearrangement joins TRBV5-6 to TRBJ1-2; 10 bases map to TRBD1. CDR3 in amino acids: CASSPGQGNYGYTF. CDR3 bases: TGTGCCAGCAGCCCGGGACAGGGGAACTATGGCTACACCTTC.